These 26 T cell receptor beta chains were sequenced from one sample in a study of T cells in Graves' hyperthyroidism and ophthalmopathy (dated by TCRdb to about 2019). The library was obtained by multiplex PCR. Sequencing used an Illumina HiSeq 2000. Amplification of TCR beta CDR3 regions was carried out from RNA transcripts. The TCR CDR3 was subjected to a first round of RT-PCR using the HTBI primer set and the Qiagen OneStep RT-PCR kit. TCRdb trimmed public reads at Q25 via fastp, called clones via MiXCR and kept in-frame beta chains. Merged by CDR3 protein, the rows form single entries marked with the most common genes and DNA. Within this sample are some 510,000 distinct CDR3 sequences, with about 20% of them counted one time only. Of the sample, 26% falls within the top ten clones. Sequenced: blood. The origin of the receptors is a man between 18 and 29 years old with Graves' hyperthyroidism.

In this sample, this clonotype turned up many times. V usage is TRBV12-3 or TRBV12-4 and J usage is TRBJ1-1; D call uncertain. The CDR3 has 13 amino acids. Trimming stripped 7 bases from V and 1 base from J, with 10 bases between. CDR3 sequence: CASKFQRNTEAFF. The CDR3 coding sequence is TGTGCCAGCAAATTCCAGCGGAACACTGAAGCTTTCTTT.

This clonotype was seen ten or more times. The CDR3 protein is CASSPIFRDEQYF. The CDR3 nucleotides are TGTGCCAGCAGCCCAATCTTCCGAGACGAGCAGTACTTC. This chain links TRBV11-2 with TRBJ2-7; D uncertain. The CDR3 extends over 13 amino acids. Germline loops: CDR1 SGHAT, CDR2 FQNNGV. Trimming took 5 bases from V and 5 from J, leaving 13 bases between them.

The genes are TRBV30 and TRBJ1-2; perhaps TRBD1 as D (5 bases). This CDR3 has 12 residues. CDR1 and CDR2 (germline): GTSNPN, SVGIG (reference sequence). V was cut by 3 bases and J by 4 bases, with 9 bases left in between. CDR3 nucleotides: TGTGCCTGGAGACAGACAGCCTATGGCTACACCTTC. It encodes CAWRQTAYGYTF.

This clonotype was counted many times. The chain carries TRBV5-1 and TRBJ1-1; 8 bases align to TRBD1. The germline CDR1 and CDR2 sequences are SGHRS and YFSETQ. Losses at the gene ends were 4 bases for V and 1 base for J; bases not matched to a gene: 3. The CDR3 contains 14 residues. The CDR3 nucleotides read TGCGCCAGCAGCGGAGGGACAGGGAACACTGAAGCTTTCTTT. Amino acids: CASSGGTGNTEAFF.

This clonotype appeared many times. The chain is built from TRBV6-2 or TRBV6-3 and TRBJ2-5; D is undetermined. Trimming pared 7 bases from V and 1 base from J, leaving 13 bases between. The CDR3 loop spans 14 amino acids. Germline V gene lookup returns CDR1 MNHEY and CDR2 SVGEGT. CDR3 loop: CASTLRGSQETQYF. The DNA for the CDR3 is TGTGCCAGCACCCTGCGTGGCAGCCAAGAGACCCAGTACTTC.

The table lists this clonotype with many counts. The chain links TRBV30 to TRBJ1-2; 7 bases line up with TRBD1. The CDR3 contains 17 residues. The germline V gene has CDR1 GTSNPN and CDR2 SVGIG (reference sequence). With V trimmed by 3 bases and J by 8 bases, 21 bases remained unmatched. The CDR3 reads CAWRGRDSYSYSRGYTF. As DNA, the CDR3 is TGTGCCTGGAGAGGGCGGGACAGCTACTCTTATTCAAGGGGCTACACCTTC. Using reference TRBV30 and TRBJ1-2 for the parts outside the CDR3, the full variable domain is SQTIHQWPATLVQPVGSPLSLECTVEGTSNPNLYWYRQAAGRGLQLLFYSVGIGQISSEVPQNLSASRPQDRQFILSSKKLLLSDSGFYLCAWRGRDSYSYSRGYTFGSGTRLTVV.

The chain links TRBV4-1 to TRBJ2-5, with TRBD1 matching 10 bases. There are 14 residues in the CDR3. Germline CDR1 reads MGHRA; CDR2 reads YSYEKL. J gave up 5 bases and V 4 bases, and 4 bases lay outside the gene matches. CDR3 sequence: CASSRGQGDETQYF. Written as DNA, the CDR3 is TGCGCCAGCAGCCGCGGACAGGGGGATGAGACCCAGTACTTC.

The chain uses TRBV6-5 and TRBJ2-7; D ambiguous. The germline V and J ends were trimmed by 2 bases and 4 bases, with 9 bases remaining between them. This CDR3 is built from 13 residues. Germline lookup yields CDR1 MNHEY and CDR2 SVGAGI. The chain's CDR3 is CASSYNWKYEQYF. CDR3 nucleotides: TGTGCCAGCAGTTACAACTGGAAGTACGAGCAGTACTTC.

This clonotype was observed many times. CDR3 bases: TGTGCCAGCAGCTTAGCTGGGTCGAACACCGGGGAGCTGTTTTTT. It codes for CASSLAGSNTGELFF. The chain is built from TRBV7-2 and TRBJ2-2; no clear D. Between the trimmed V and J ends, which lost 0 bases and 0 bases, there was a span of 5 bases. Per germline, CDR1 SGHTA and CDR2 FQGNSA. The CDR3 totals 15 residues.

The sample holds many counts of this clonotype. The V gene is TRBV12-3 or TRBV12-4, the J gene TRBJ1-2; perhaps TRBD1 as D (5 bases). The CDR3 is made up of 16 amino acids. V was shortened by 6 bases and J by 4 bases, with 21 bases between the two germline ends. Here the CDR3 DNA reads TGTGCCAGCAGACCTACGATCTACGGGGGGTTCTATGGCTACACCTTC. Protein product: CASRPTIYGGFYGYTF.

This clonotype was detected many times. The V gene is TRBV4-1, the J gene TRBJ2-6; 11 bases match TRBD1. Trimming cost V 5 bases and J 2 bases; bases outside gene matches: 11. Germline lookup yields CDR1 MGHRA and CDR2 YSYEKL. The length of the CDR3 is 19 residues. In DNA, the CDR3 is TGCGCCAGCAGCAACGGACAGGGGGCCCGGGGACCTGGGGCCAACGTCCTGACTTTC. Translated, it gives CASSNGQGARGPGANVLTF.

This clonotype was observed at least ten times. The genes are TRBV7-9 and TRBJ2-5, with D perhaps TRBD1 (6 bases). The V end lost 8 bases, the J end lost 6 bases, and 13 bases lay between the germline ends. This CDR3 is 12 amino acids long. Germline-derived CDR1 and CDR2 are SEHNR and FQNEAQ (reference sequence). CDR3 sequence reads: CASGQGFKTQYF. In nucleotides, the CDR3 is TGTGCCAGCGGCCAGGGGTTCAAGACCCAGTACTTC.

This clonotype was counted at least ten times. The J gene is TRBJ2-2, the V gene TRBV7-9; D is uncertain. Germline V gene sequence: CDR1 SEHNR, CDR2 FQNEAQ (reference sequence). Trimming took 1 base from V and 2 from J, leaving 11 bases between them. The CDR3 totals 16 residues. The CDR3 DNA reads TGTGCCAGCAGCTTAGTTCTGCGCAGCAACACCGGGGAGCTGTTTTTT. This codes for CASSLVLRSNTGELFF.

Ten or more counts support this clonotype. CDR3 nucleotide sequence: TGTGCCACCTACCCAGGGGGAGGGAACACTGAAGCTTTCTTT. Residues: CATYPGGGNTEAFF. The gene calls are TRBV19 and TRBJ1-1; 7 positions agree with TRBD1. CDR3 length equals 14 residues. Germline-derived CDR1 and CDR2 are LNHDA and SQIVND (reference sequence). The V gene end was trimmed by 10 bases and the J gene end by 1 base; junction bases not matched to a gene: 9.

This clonotype came up many times. The V and J genes are TRBV10-3 and TRBJ2-7; D call uncertain. V was pared by 6 bases and J by 3 bases, with 6 bases between. CDR3 length equals 11 residues. Looked up from germline, CDR1 is ENHRY and CDR2 is SYGVKD. CDR3 residues: CAIRESYEQYF. CDR3 in DNA: TGTGCCATCAGGGAAAGCTACGAGCAGTACTTC.

Points on this clonotype: A much larger clonotype is one base distant, so this may be a read error. The chain couples TRBV10-3 to TRBJ1-2, with TRBD1 as a possible D gene (5 bases). Trimming stripped 5 bases from V and 6 bases from J, with 10 bases between. The CDR3 is made up of 12 amino acids. Germline V gene data show CDR1 as ENHRY and CDR2 as SYGVKD. The CDR3 nucleotides read TGTGCCATCAGTCCCGCGGGGGATGGCTACACCTTC. Translation: CAISPAGDGYTF.

This clonotype was observed at least ten times. The J gene is TRBJ2-5, the V gene TRBV6-1, with D tentatively TRBD2 (6 bases). The CDR3 runs 17 residues. The ends were cut back, 6 bases at V and 5 bases at J, with 25 bases in the middle. Germline loops: CDR1 MNHNS, CDR2 SASEGT. Here the CDR3 DNA reads TGTGCCAGCAGGAGGGGACTGGCAACGGTCCACCTCGAGACCCAGTACTTC. Protein product: CASRRGLATVHLETQYF.

The V gene is TRBV7-9, the J gene TRBJ1-2; 8 positions agree with TRBD1. Germline V gene data show CDR1 as SEHNR and CDR2 as FQNEAQ (reference sequence). V lost 5 bases, J lost 7 bases, and 6 bases stayed unmatched. The CDR3 totals 13 residues. The CDR3 DNA reads TGTGCCAGCAGCGAGACAGGGGCCGGTGGCTACACCTTC. Protein sequence: CASSETGAGGYTF. Full variable domain (rest looked up from reference TRBV7-9 and TRBJ1-2): DTGVSQNPRHKITKRGQNVTFRCDPISEHNRLYWYRQTLGQGPEFLTYFQNEAQLEKSRLLSDRFSAERPKGSFSTLEIQRTEQGDSAMYLCASSETGAGGYTFGSGTRLTVV.

V gene TRBV20-1 combines with J gene TRBJ2-7; D unclear. The V gene lost 0 bases and the J gene lost 0 bases, with 9 bases spanning the gap. This CDR3 region has 14 residues. Germline CDR1 and CDR2: DFQATT and SNEGSKA (reference sequence). The CDR3 bases are TGCAGTGCTAGAGATCCGGGTAGCTCCTACGAGCAGTACTTC. As protein: CSARDPGSSYEQYF.

The sample holds a few counts of this clonotype. The V gene is TRBV30, the J gene TRBJ1-1; no definite D call. The CDR3 is made up of 14 amino acids. V was cut by 2 bases and J by 6 bases, with 16 bases left in between. Germline-derived CDR1 and CDR2 are GTSNPN and SVGIG (reference sequence). CDR3 loop: CAWSPPWVNSEAFF. CDR3 nucleotide sequence: TGTGCCTGGAGTCCCCCATGGGTCAACTCTGAAGCTTTCTTT. The full variable domain, in which reference TRBV30 and TRBJ1-1 provide the parts outside the CDR3, is SQTIHQWPATLVQPVGSPLSLECTVEGTSNPNLYWYRQAAGRGLQLLFYSVGIGQISSEVPQNLSASRPQDRQFILSSKKLLLSDSGFYLCAWSPPWVNSEAFFGQGTRLTVV.

Many counts were recorded for this clonotype. The CDR3 DNA follows: TGTGCCAGCAGTTCCCCGGACCGGGGGGCTGAAGCTTTCTTT. This gives the protein CASSSPDRGAEAFF. The chain employs TRBV12-3 or TRBV12-4 and TRBJ1-1, with D maybe TRBD1 (5 bases). V lost 4 bases and J lost 6, with 15 bases in between. This CDR3 has 14 residues.

This clonotype appeared many times. The genes are TRBV29-1 and TRBJ2-7; D not resolved. Deletions cut 4 bases from V and 0 bases from J, with 4 bases between. There are 11 residues in the CDR3. Germline assignment: CDR1 SQVTM and CDR2 ANQGSEA. The CDR3 DNA follows: TGCAGCGTTGTTGACTCCTACGAGCAGTACTTC. Protein sequence: CSVVDSYEQYF.

This clonotype was seen ten or more times. The chain employs TRBV19 and TRBJ1-1; no reliable D call. Germline-derived CDR1 and CDR2 are LNHDA and SQIVND (reference sequence). The germline V and J ends were trimmed by 0 bases and 9 bases, with 8 bases remaining between them. The CDR3 has 12 residues. CDR3: CASSIDREQAFF. CDR3 coding DNA: TGTGCCAGTAGTATAGATCGGGAGCAAGCTTTCTTT.

This clonotype was detected many times. The rearrangement links TRBV7-9 to TRBJ1-2, with TRBD1 identical over 8 bases. This CDR3 contains 13 residues. Germline V gives CDR1 SEHNR, CDR2 FQNEAQ (reference sequence). With 5 bases clipped from V and 5 bases from J, the junction kept 4 bases outside the gene matches. CDR3 amino acids: CASSLGQEYGYTF. CDR3 nucleotide sequence: TGTGCCAGCAGCCTGGGACAGGAGTATGGCTACACCTTC.

In its sample, this clonotype was seen a few times. The genes are TRBV20-1 and TRBJ2-7; weak D call: TRBD2 (5 bases). V lost 5 bases and J 2 bases, leaving 10 bases between the germline ends. The germline V gene encodes CDR1 DFQATT and CDR2 SNEGSKA (reference sequence). This CDR3 has 12 amino acids. CDR3 nucleotides: TGCAGTGCTCTGCGGGTAACCTACGAGCAGTACTTC. The encoded protein is CSALRVTYEQYF.

This clonotype was recorded many times. The chain couples TRBV28 to TRBJ1-2, with 7 bases lining up with TRBD1. The CDR3 consists of 15 residues. With V trimmed by 5 bases and J by 7 bases, 13 bases remained unmatched. CDR1 and CDR2 (germline): MDHEN, SYDVKM. CDR3 sequence (DNA): TGTGCCAGCAGTACATCCGGGACAGCGGGTGGTGGCTACACCTTC. Translating it yields CASSTSGTAGGGYTF.